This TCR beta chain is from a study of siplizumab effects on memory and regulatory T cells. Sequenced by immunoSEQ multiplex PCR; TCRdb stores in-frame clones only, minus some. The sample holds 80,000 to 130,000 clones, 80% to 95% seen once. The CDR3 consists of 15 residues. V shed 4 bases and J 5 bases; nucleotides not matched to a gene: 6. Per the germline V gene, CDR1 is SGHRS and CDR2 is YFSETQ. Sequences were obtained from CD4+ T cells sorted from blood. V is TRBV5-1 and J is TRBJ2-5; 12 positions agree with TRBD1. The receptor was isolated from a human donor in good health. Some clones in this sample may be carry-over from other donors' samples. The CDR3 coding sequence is TGCGCCAGCAGCCCCCCGGGACAGGGGGCGGAGACCCAGTACTTC. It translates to CASSPPGQGAETQYF. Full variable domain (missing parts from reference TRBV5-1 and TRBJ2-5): KAGVTQTPRYLIKTRGQQVTLSCSPISGHRSVSWYQQTPGQGLQFLFEYFSETQRNKGNFPGRFSGRQFSNSRSEMNVSTLELGDSALYLCASSPPGQGAETQYFGPGTRLLVL.